This T cell receptor beta chain originates from a study of cytomegalovirus exposure and HLA in healthy donors. The wider study: Within an early data release were tens of millions of unique TCRs drawn from HLA-typed donors.

Concerning this clone itself: Antigen unknown.

PCR was performed using 60 Vbeta and 13 Jbeta primers. Data came from immunoSEQ multiplex PCR; TCRdb stores just in-frame clones and leaves some out. The sample shows 140,000 to 150,000 clones, over 55% of them seen only once. Regarding the study as a whole: Later genetic work tied a missense DCLRE1C variant to beta-chain V and J trimming.

The sequence was collected from a man aged 35 to 55 in good health and CMV-seronegative. The sequenced sample consisted of PBMCs.

CDR3 loop: CASSPDSYYEQYF. CDR3 sequence (DNA): TGCGCCAGCAGTCCGGACAGCTACTACGAGCAGTACTTC. V usage is TRBV10-1 and J usage is TRBJ2-7, with D perhaps matching TRBD1 (6 bases). Trimming shortened V by 5 bases and J by 3 bases, and 11 bases separated the two germline ends. The CDR3 length is 13 residues. Germline CDR1 WNHNN, CDR2 SYGVQD (reference sequence).